These 28 T cell receptor beta chains were sequenced from one sample in a study of T cell repertoires in cytomegalovirus infection. TCRdb re-called the reads through MiXCR, storing one row per CDR3 protein. Here the sample spans approximately 400,000 distinct CDR3 sequences, approximately 31% being singletons. The source material was PBMCs. The receptors shown here come from a human donor in good health (CMV status not recorded). Some clones in this sample may be carry-over from other donors' samples.

The J gene is TRBJ2-1, the V gene TRBV6-1, with a possible D match to TRBD1 (5 bases). The CDR3 loop spans 15 amino acids. CDR1 is MNHNS, CDR2 SASEGT, per germline. Between the trimmed V and J ends, which lost 6 bases and 8 bases, there was a span of 20 bases. Here the CDR3 reads CASRFGHDRRDEQFF. CDR3 nucleotide sequence: TGTGCCAGCAGGTTTGGACACGATCGTCGGGATGAGCAGTTCTTC.

This clonotype was detected ten times or more. The chain has TRBV7-8 and TRBJ2-2; TRBD1 might be the D (5 bases). V lost 3 bases and J lost 2, with 10 bases in between. CDR1 and CDR2 from the germline V gene are SGHVS and FQNEAQ. This CDR3 has 15 amino acids. The CDR3 DNA follows: TGTGCCAGCAGCTTCGGACATATTAACACCGGGGAGCTGTTTTTT. This sequence encodes CASSFGHINTGELFF.

V and J are TRBV5-1 and TRBJ1-5; TRBD1 matches at 7 bases. The germline V gene encodes CDR1 SGHRS and CDR2 YFSETQ. V shed 4 bases and J 13 bases; nucleotides not matched to a gene: 14. This CDR3 has 14 amino acids. DNA of the CDR3: TGCGCCAGCAGCCCGACAGGGCCCCGGAGCGAGCAGCATTTT. Residues: CASSPTGPRSEQHF.

This clonotype was seen a few times. J is TRBJ1-2 and V is TRBV12-3 or TRBV12-4; 8 nucleotides align to TRBD1. The V gene end was trimmed by 7 bases and the J gene end by 2 bases; junction bases not matched to a gene: 6. The CDR3 is made up of 14 amino acids. The CDR3 region has the DNA TGTGCCAGCAAGCGGACAGGGTTGAACTATGGCTACACCTTC. Protein product: CASKRTGLNYGYTF.

This chain connects TRBV20-1 to TRBJ1-4; TRBD1 agrees at 8 bases. This CDR3 has 14 amino acids. The V segment lost 3 bases and the J segment 6 bases; nucleotides outside the gene matches: 6. Germline CDR1 and CDR2: DFQATT and SNEGSKA (reference sequence). The CDR3 loop reads CSASHRGGDEKLFF. CDR3 in DNA: TGCAGTGCTAGTCACAGGGGGGGGGATGAAAAACTGTTTTTT.

The chain recombines TRBV7-9 with TRBJ1-3; TRBD1 is a possible D gene (6 bases). This CDR3 has 18 amino acids. V gave up 1 base and J gave up 0 bases, with 16 bases separating them. Germline values: CDR1 SEHNR, CDR2 FQNEAQ (reference sequence). The CDR3 DNA is TGTGCCAGCAGCTTAGAGCTCCCGACAGGTCCCTCTGGAAACACCATATATTTT. It is translated as CASSLELPTGPSGNTIYF.

In this sample, this clonotype turned up many times. The rearrangement joins TRBV6-6 to TRBJ2-3; D uncertain. The CDR3 is made up of 15 amino acids. Germline CDR1 is MNHNY and CDR2 is SVGAGI (reference sequence). Trimming left V 4 bases short and J 0 bases short, with 11 bases between. CDR3 loop: CASSSSVESTDTQYF. CDR3 nucleotide sequence: TGTGCCAGCAGTTCCAGTGTTGAGAGCACAGATACGCAGTATTTT.

This clonotype was picked up a small number of times. J is TRBJ2-7 and V is TRBV7-2; a possible D gene is TRBD1 (6 bases). Germline CDR1 and CDR2: SGHTA and FQGNSA. The V and J ends lost 3 bases and 6 bases respectively, with 18 bases between them. The CDR3 is 15 amino acids. CDR3 bases: TGTGCCAGCAGCTTTACCGGGACACTAAGACCCGAGCAGTACTTC. Translation gives CASSFTGTLRPEQYF.

The gene calls are TRBV12-3 or TRBV12-4 and TRBJ1-5; D ambiguous. The CDR3 is made up of 12 amino acids. The germline V and J ends were trimmed by 1 base and 11 bases, with 9 bases remaining between them. The chain's CDR3 is CASSLEAMTQHF. The CDR3 DNA reads as TGTGCCAGCAGTTTAGAGGCGATGACCCAGCATTTT.

There are a few counts of this clonotype. Given a much more abundant clone one base away, this may be a read error. The chain couples TRBV9 to TRBJ2-3, with D perhaps TRBD2 (6 bases). The CDR3 runs to 13 residues. Germline loops: CDR1 SGDLS, CDR2 YYNGEE. Trimming left V 0 bases short and J 6 bases short, with 8 bases between. This CDR3 reads CASSVAGEDTQYF. CDR3 DNA: TGTGCCAGCAGCGTAGCGGGGGAGGATACGCAGTATTTT.

This clonotype was observed a handful of times. The J gene is TRBJ1-2, the V gene TRBV4-3; no clear D. The CDR3 runs to 13 residues. V lost 4 bases and J lost 7, with 13 bases in between. Germline lookup yields CDR1 LGHNA and CDR2 YSLEER. This CDR3 is CASSPTRGLGYTF. CDR3 nucleotide sequence: TGCGCCAGCAGCCCCACCCGTGGGCTTGGCTACACCTTC.

V usage is TRBV12-3 or TRBV12-4 and J usage is TRBJ2-7; D is possibly TRBD2 (6 bases). V was pared by 7 bases and J by 3 bases, with 13 bases between. The length of the CDR3 is 13 residues. The CDR3 DNA reads as TGTGCCAGCACCGTCGGGAGCAGCTACGAGCAGTACTTC. This encodes CASTVGSSYEQYF.

The J gene is TRBJ2-3, the V gene TRBV6-2 or TRBV6-3, with 13 nucleotides matching TRBD2. V shed 2 bases, J shed 2 bases, and the junction held 13 bases outside the gene matches. The CDR3 sequence is 20 residues long. CDR1 is MNHEY, CDR2 SVGEGT, per germline. The CDR3 sequence: CASSYRLAGGERLTTDTQYF. For the CDR3, the DNA is TGTGCCAGCAGTTACCGACTAGCGGGGGGCGAACGACTCACCACAGATACGCAGTATTTT.

CDR3 loop: CASTARANQPQHF. The CDR3 bases are TGTGCCAGCACGGCCAGGGCCAATCAGCCCCAGCATTTT. The genes are TRBV6-8 and TRBJ1-5; the D gene is possibly TRBD1 (5 bases). The CDR3 runs to 13 residues. The V gene's germline CDR1 is MNHGY and CDR2 SAAAGT. V was shortened by 7 bases and J by 3 bases, with 10 bases between the two germline ends.

This clonotype came up a few times. The chain couples TRBV5-4 to TRBJ2-5; TRBD2 might be the D (5 bases). The CDR3 length is 13 residues. Trimming left V 5 bases short and J 0 bases short, with 8 bases between. Germline CDR1 is SGHNT and CDR2 is YYREEE (reference sequence). The CDR3 protein is CASSKDYQETQYF. CDR3 nucleotide sequence: TGTGCCAGCAGTAAGGACTACCAAGAGACCCAGTACTTC.

A note on this clonotype: Relative to the germline gene, one junction end is altered; a read error may explain this. The chain combines TRBV11-3 with TRBJ2-2; D possibly matches TRBD1 or TRBD2 (5 bases each). Germline assignment: CDR1 SGHNT and CDR2 YENEEA. There are 15 residues in the CDR3. CDR3 coding DNA: TGTTCCAGCAGCTTCCGGGGCCCCAACACCGGGGAGCTGTTTTTT. It specifies CSSSFRGPNTGELFF.

The chain employs TRBV12-3 or TRBV12-4 and TRBJ2-7; no clear D gene. The CDR3 runs to 14 residues. Trimming cost V 3 bases and J 2 bases, with 11 bases left between them. CDR3 region: CASSFMGIAYEQYF. The CDR3 bases are TGTGCCAGCAGTTTTATGGGCATCGCCTACGAGCAGTACTTC.

This clonotype was recorded at least ten times. The rearrangement uses TRBV7-2 and TRBJ2-7, with D possibly being TRBD2 (6 bases). Per the germline V gene, CDR1 is SGHTA and CDR2 is FQGNSA. CDR3 length equals 14 residues. Trimming removed 4 bases from V and 4 bases from J, with 14 bases in between. The CDR3 DNA is TGTGCCAGCAGCTGGGGCGGGACGACATACGAGCAGTACTTC. Translating gives CASSWGGTTYEQYF.

There are a few counts of this clonotype. The chain couples TRBV5-6 to TRBJ2-1; 7 positions match TRBD2. The V gene end was trimmed by 3 bases and the J gene end by 3 bases; junction bases not matched to a gene: 15. CDR3 length equals 18 residues. CDR1 SGHDT and CDR2 YYEEEE come from the germline V gene. The CDR3 region is CASSWGGRWGSNYNEQFF. CDR3 bases: TGTGCCAGCAGCTGGGGGGGTAGATGGGGTTCAAACTACAATGAGCAGTTCTTC. The full variable domain, in which reference TRBV5-6 and TRBJ2-1 provide the parts outside the CDR3, is DAGVTQSPTHLIKTRGQQVTLRCSPKSGHDTVSWYQQALGQGPQFIFQYYEEEERQRGNFPDRFSGHQFPNYSSELNVNALLLGDSALYLCASSWGGRWGSNYNEQFFGPGTRLTVL.

The chain uses TRBV12-3 or TRBV12-4 and TRBJ1-2; TRBD1 matches 7 bases. This CDR3 is 16 amino acids long. J was trimmed by 2 bases and V by 0 bases; bases with no gene match: 6. The CDR3 DNA sequence: TGTGCCAGCAGTTTAGCGCGGCAGGGGGGGAACTATGGCTACACCTTC. Protein: CASSLARQGGNYGYTF.

The sample holds a few counts of this clonotype. This sequence joins TRBV10-2 and TRBJ1-5; D is uncertain. Germline V CDR1 and CDR2: WSHSY, SAAADI. Trimming removed 6 bases at V and 5 bases at J, with 14 bases between. This CDR3 spans 14 amino acids. The CDR3 spells CASSQGRRDQPQHF. The DNA for the CDR3 is TGCGCCAGCAGCCAAGGACGGAGGGATCAGCCCCAGCATTTT.

In this sample, this clonotype turned up a few times. The V and J genes are TRBV6-1 and TRBJ2-3; the match to TRBD1 covers 10 bases. Germline V gene data show CDR1 as MNHNS and CDR2 as SASEGT. V shed 0 bases, J shed 5 bases, and the junction held 8 bases outside the gene matches. This CDR3 spans 17 amino acids. The CDR3 DNA reads as TGTGCCAGCAGTGAAGCGATGACAGGGGGCGCAGGAGATACGCAGTATTTT. It codes for CASSEAMTGGAGDTQYF.

This clonotype was detected a few times. CDR3 DNA sequence: TGTGCCAGCAGCTTAGGACAGGGGTTCAATGAAAAACTGTTTTTT. It yields the protein CASSLGQGFNEKLFF. The J gene is TRBJ1-4, the V gene TRBV11-2, with TRBD1 matching 8 bases. The CDR3 consists of 15 residues. CDR1 is SGHAT and CDR2 is FQNNGV in the germline V gene. The ends lost 1 base at V and 5 bases at J; junction bases unmatched: 3.

V and J are TRBV20-1 and TRBJ1-1, with TRBD1 as a possible D gene (5 bases). CDR3 length: 14 residues. Trimming stripped 6 bases from V and 3 bases from J, with 17 bases between. The germline V gene has CDR1 DFQATT and CDR2 SNEGSKA (reference sequence). The CDR3 sequence is CSATPGLGYTEAFF. The CDR3 DNA follows: TGCAGTGCAACTCCAGGGTTAGGGTACACTGAAGCTTTCTTT.

This chain connects TRBV6-5 to TRBJ2-7; D remains unclear. Trimming removed 0 bases at V and 13 bases at J, with 22 bases between. CDR3 length: 15 amino acids. Germline CDR1 is MNHEY and CDR2 is SVGAGI. CDR3 nucleotides: TGTGCCAGCAGTTACTCGTCTGTTTCCGGTCGCCTTCTATACTTC. It is translated as CASSYSSVSGRLLYF.

The V call is TRBV24-1, the J call TRBJ1-5; D uncertain. Looked up from germline, CDR1 is KGHDR and CDR2 is SFDVKD. This CDR3 is 15 amino acids long. V was pared by 1 base and J by 4 bases, with 10 bases between. The CDR3 DNA sequence: TGTGCCACCAGTGATTTAAGTGAAGGGAATCAGCCCCAGCATTTT. Protein product: CATSDLSEGNQPQHF.

V is TRBV6-1 and J is TRBJ1-1; 7 nucleotides match TRBD1. V lost 1 base, J lost 7 bases, and 9 bases stayed unmatched. Germline assignment: CDR1 MNHNS and CDR2 SASEGT. This CDR3 has 15 residues. The DNA of the CDR3 is TGTGCCAGCAGTGAAGGATCAGGGGGTGGGGGTGAAGCTTTCTTT. Residues: CASSEGSGGGGEAFF.

This chain links TRBV29-1 with TRBJ2-5; D may be TRBD1 or TRBD2 (5 bases each). CDR3 length equals 14 residues. Between the trimmed V and J ends, which lost 4 bases and 4 bases, there was a span of 16 bases. Germline V CDR1 and CDR2: SQVTM, ANQGSEA. For the CDR3, the DNA is TGCAGCGTTGTCTCCAAGAATGGGGGAGAGACCCAGTACTTC. As protein: CSVVSKNGGETQYF.